This record concerns one T cell receptor beta chain sequence. Its antigen is currently unknown. Other DNA sequences from this sample encode an identical CDR3 as well. Using ten immunoSEQ deep assay plates, investigators sequenced unsorted PBMC DNA. Methods used by the authors: Junction-only immunoSEQ data arrived without quality scores, meaning filtering differed. Produced via immunoSEQ multiplex PCR; TCRdb's table is partial and in-frame only. V, J and clone size reflect that table, while D and trimming were determined from the DNA. The repertoire holds hundreds of thousands of clones, around 77% seen once, with around 13% in the top ten. The sample belongs to a study of shared clonotypes between healthy human individuals. Findings and caveats of the study: Enrolling few donors narrowed the genetic and exposure-history diversity that was represented.

In germline, CDR1 is SGHTA, CDR2 FQGNSA. With 1 base clipped from V and 3 bases from J, the junction kept 3 bases outside the gene matches. The CDR3 contains 15 residues. This chain links TRBV7-2 with TRBJ2-3; 8 bases fit TRBD2. The TCR was taken from a woman aged 40 to 50 in good health. Some clones in this sample may be carry-over from other donors' samples. The sample consisted of PBMCs. CDR3 nucleotides: TGTGCCAGCAGCTTAGGACCGGGAGGGACAGATACGCAGTATTTT. This gives the protein CASSLGPGGTDTQYF.